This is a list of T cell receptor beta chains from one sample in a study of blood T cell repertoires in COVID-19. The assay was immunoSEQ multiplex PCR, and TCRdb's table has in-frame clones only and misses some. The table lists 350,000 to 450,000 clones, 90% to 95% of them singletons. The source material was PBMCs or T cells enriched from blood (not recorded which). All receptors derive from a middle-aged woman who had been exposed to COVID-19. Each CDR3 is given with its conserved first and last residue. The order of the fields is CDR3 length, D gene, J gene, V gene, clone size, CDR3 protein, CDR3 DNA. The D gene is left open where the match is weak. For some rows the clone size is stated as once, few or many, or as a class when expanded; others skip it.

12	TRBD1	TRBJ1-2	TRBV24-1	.	CATSPGQGGYTF	TGTGCCACCAGCCCGGGACAGGGAGGCTACACCTTC
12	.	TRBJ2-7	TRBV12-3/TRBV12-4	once	CASSFNHYEQYF	TGTGCCAGCAGTTTCAATCACTACGAGCAGTACTTC
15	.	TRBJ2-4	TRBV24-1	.	CATSDPKEVGNIQYF	TGTGCCACCAGTGATCCGAAGGAGGTAGGGAACATTCAGTACTTC
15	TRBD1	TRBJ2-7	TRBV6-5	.	CASRIQRTGSYEQYF	TGTGCCAGCCGAATACAGAGGACAGGCTCCTACGAGCAGTACTTC
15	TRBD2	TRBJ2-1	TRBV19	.	CASTLPGLAVNEQFF	TGTGCCAGTACCCTACCGGGACTAGCGGTCAATGAGCAGTTCTTC
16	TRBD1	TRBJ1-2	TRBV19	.	CASHWGTGGRNYGYTF	TGTGCCAGCCATTGGGGGACAGGGGGCCGAAACTATGGCTACACCTTC
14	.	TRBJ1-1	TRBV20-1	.	CSASRGAGNTEAFF	TGCAGTGCTAGTCGGGGGGCTGGGAACACTGAAGCTTTCTTT
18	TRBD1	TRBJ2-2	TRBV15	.	CATSSQSRDRVKTGELFF	TGTGCCACCAGCTCACAGAGCCGGGACAGGGTGAAGACCGGGGAGCTGTTTTTT
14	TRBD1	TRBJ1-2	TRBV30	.	CAWRGDRWEYGYTF	TGTGCCTGGAGGGGGGACAGATGGGAATATGGCTACACCTTC
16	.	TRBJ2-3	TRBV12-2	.	CASRLAKRGHTDTQYF	TGTGCAAGTCGCTTAGCGAAGCGGGGGCACACAGATACGCAGTATTTT
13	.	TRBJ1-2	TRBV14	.	CASSQDVYYGYTF	TGTGCCAGCAGCCAAGATGTCTACTATGGCTACACCTTC
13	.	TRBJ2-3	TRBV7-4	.	CASRGRFTDTQYF	TGTGCCAGCAGGGGGCGGTTTACAGATACGCAGTATTTT
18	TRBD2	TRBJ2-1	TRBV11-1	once	CASSLAWGSGRAKNEQFF	TGTGCCAGCAGCTTAGCGTGGGGTAGCGGGAGGGCCAAGAATGAGCAGTTCTTC
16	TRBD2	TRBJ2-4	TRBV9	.	CASSVGWTSIQNIQYF	TGTGCCAGCAGCGTAGGGTGGACTAGCATACAAAACATTCAGTACTTC
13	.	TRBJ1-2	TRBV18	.	CASSRGLDYGYTF	TGTGCCAGCTCGAGGGGGTTGGACTATGGCTACACCTTC
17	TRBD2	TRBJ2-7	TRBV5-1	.	CASSLVASGRSSYEQYF	TGCGCCAGCAGCTTGGTGGCTAGCGGGAGGAGCTCCTACGAGCAGTACTTC
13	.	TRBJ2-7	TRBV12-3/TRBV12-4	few	CASSFGQKHEQYF	TGTGCCAGCAGTTTCGGACAGAAACACGAGCAGTACTTC
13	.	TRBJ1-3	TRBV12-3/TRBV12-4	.	CASSLGGGITIYF	TGTGCCAGCAGTTTAGGAGGTGGTATCACCATATATTTT
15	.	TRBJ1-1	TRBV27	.	CASSPRTLTDTEAFF	TGTGCCAGCAGTCCTAGGACACTTACTGACACTGAAGCTTTCTTT
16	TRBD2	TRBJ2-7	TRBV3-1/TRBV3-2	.	CASSHGTAGGQYEQYF	TGTGCCAGCAGCCATGGGACAGCGGGGGGGCAATACGAGCAGTACTTC
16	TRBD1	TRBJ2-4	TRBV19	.	CASSPRTGLWKNIQYF	TGTGCCAGTAGTCCCCGGACAGGGCTATGGAAAAACATTCAGTACTTC
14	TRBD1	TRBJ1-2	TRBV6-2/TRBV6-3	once	CASSPLGQGWGYTF	TGTGCCAGCAGCCCTCTAGGACAGGGCTGGGGCTACACCTTC
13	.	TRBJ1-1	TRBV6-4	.	CASSRDINTEAFF	TGTGCCAGCAGCCGGGACATAAACACTGAAGCTTTCTTT
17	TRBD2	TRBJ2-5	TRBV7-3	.	CASSPGLAGGPQETQYF	TGTGCCAGCAGCCCCGGGCTAGCGGGGGGTCCTCAAGAGACCCAGTACTTC
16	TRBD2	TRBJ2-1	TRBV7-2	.	CASSTQAGFLYNEQFF	TGTGCCAGCAGCACGCAAGCGGGGTTCTTATACAATGAGCAGTTCTTC
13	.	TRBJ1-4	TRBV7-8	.	CASSLVGTEKLFF	TGTGCCAGCAGCTTAGTGGGCACTGAAAAACTGTTTTTT
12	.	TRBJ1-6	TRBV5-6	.	CASSFLSSPLHF	TGTGCCAGCAGCTTCCTTAGTTCACCCCTCCACTTT
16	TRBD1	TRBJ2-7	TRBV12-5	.	CASGLFSGQGHYEQYF	TGTGCTAGTGGTTTGTTTTCGGGACAGGGTCATTACGAGCAGTACTTC